This entry lists 8 T cell receptor beta chains sequenced from one sample in a study of shared T cell receptors in the human thymus. TCRdb's copy holds only in-frame clones and misses some; the assay was immunoSEQ multiplex PCR. The sample consists of about 660,000 clones, roughly 90% of them appearing once. The sample also formed part of further work on human thymus T cells.

The specimen sequenced was thymocytes. The receptors here all came from a boy younger than two with a congenital heart defect.

This chain links TRBV4-3 with TRBJ2-1; D may be TRBD1 (5 bases). Germline V CDR1 and CDR2: LGHNA, YSLEER. Deletions cut 3 bases from V and 6 bases from J, with 21 bases between. CDR3 size: 17 residues. The CDR3 DNA is TGCGCCAGCAGCCACCTCCAGGGTGCTGGGATAGTCAATGAGCAGTTCTTC. This gives the protein CASSHLQGAGIVNEQFF.

This chain connects TRBV16 to TRBJ1-2, with D unclear. CDR1 is KGHSY, CDR2 FQNENV, per germline. This CDR3 comprises 15 residues. Trimming took off 0 bases at V and 2 bases at J, with 10 bases between the two ends. CDR3 sequence (DNA): TGTGCCAGCAGCCAATCGAACGGGAGAAACTATGGCTACACCTTC. Translation: CASSQSNGRNYGYTF. Supplemented by reference TRBV16 and TRBJ1-2, the full variable domain reads GEEVAQTPKHLVRGEGQKAKLYCAPIKGHSYVFWYQQVLKNEFKFLISFQNENVFDETGMPKERFSAKCLPNSPCSLEIQATKLEDSAVYFCASSQSNGRNYGYTFGSGTRLTVV.

The chain uses TRBV30 and TRBJ1-1; 11 positions agree with TRBD1. The length of the CDR3 is 17 residues. Trimming took 0 bases from V and 3 from J; bases not matched to a gene: 9. Germline V CDR1 and CDR2: GTSNPN, SVGIG (reference sequence). The CDR3 region has the DNA TGTGCCTGGAGTGTAGGGACAGGGGGGGTTTGGGACACTGAAGCTTTCTTT. Its translation is CAWSVGTGGVWDTEAFF.

The chain has TRBV29-1 and TRBJ2-5, with a possible D match to TRBD1 (5 bases). With 0 bases removed from V and 3 bases from J, the gap between germline ends came to 11 bases. CDR3 size: 14 residues. Germline V lookup: CDR1 SQVTM, CDR2 ANQGSEA. The chain's CDR3 is CSVEEAGPEETQYF. The CDR3 DNA follows: TGCAGCGTTGAAGAGGCAGGGCCAGAAGAGACCCAGTACTTC.

This sequence joins TRBV27 and TRBJ2-7, with 7 bases identical to TRBD2. In germline, CDR1 is MNHEY, CDR2 SMNVEV (reference sequence). The junction had 2 bases not matched to a gene; V was cut back by 2 bases and J by 1 base. CDR3 length: 14 residues. This CDR3 reads CASSLLAESYEQYF. CDR3 in DNA: TGTGCCAGCAGTTTACTAGCGGAGTCCTACGAGCAGTACTTC.

The chain couples TRBV5-1 to TRBJ1-2; no reliable D call. The CDR3 loop spans 14 amino acids. Germline V gene sequence: CDR1 SGHRS, CDR2 YFSETQ. Trimming shortened V by 1 base and J by 6 bases, and 13 bases separated the two germline ends. The CDR3 sequence: CASSLSLGADGYTF. The CDR3 nucleotides read TGCGCCAGCAGCTTGAGTCTGGGAGCGGATGGCTACACCTTC. Variable domain in full (rest from reference TRBV5-1 and TRBJ1-2): KAGVTQTPRYLIKTRGQQVTLSCSPISGHRSVSWYQQTPGQGLQFLFEYFSETQRNKGNFPGRFSGRQFSNSRSEMNVSTLELGDSALYLCASSLSLGADGYTFGSGTRLTVV.

This clone occurred once. The genes are TRBV10-1 and TRBJ1-4; 7 bases are a match to TRBD1. The V gene end was trimmed by 0 bases and the J gene end by 8 bases; junction bases not matched to a gene: 12. There are 17 residues in the CDR3. Germline V gene sequence: CDR1 WNHNN, CDR2 SYGVQD (reference sequence). CDR3 nucleotide sequence: TGCGCCAGCAGTGAGTCTGTACCCGGGACAGAGGGCGAAAAACTGTTTTTT. Amino acid sequence: CASSESVPGTEGEKLFF.

The rearrangement joins TRBV28 to TRBJ2-1, with TRBD1 identical over 7 bases. Unmatched junction bases numbered 12, after V lost 3 bases and J lost 10 bases. The CDR3 runs 15 residues. Germline CDR1 reads MDHEN; CDR2 reads SYDVKM. The CDR3 bases are TGTGCCAGCAGTTTCGACGACTTAGGGGGCGGGGAGCAGTTCTTC. Translating gives CASSFDDLGGGEQFF.